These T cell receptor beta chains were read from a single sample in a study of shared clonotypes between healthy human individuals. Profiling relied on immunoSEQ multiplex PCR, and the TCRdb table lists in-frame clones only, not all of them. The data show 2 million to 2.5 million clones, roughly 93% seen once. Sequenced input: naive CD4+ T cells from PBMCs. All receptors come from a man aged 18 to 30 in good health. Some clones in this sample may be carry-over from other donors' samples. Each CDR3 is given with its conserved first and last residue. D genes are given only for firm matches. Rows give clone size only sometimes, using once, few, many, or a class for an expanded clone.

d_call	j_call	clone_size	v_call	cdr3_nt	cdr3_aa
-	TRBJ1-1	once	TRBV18	TGTGCCAGCTCACCGCAAATGGGGGCCGACACTGAAGCTTTCTTT	CASSPQMGADTEAFF
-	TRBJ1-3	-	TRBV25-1	TGTGCCAGCAGTGTCAAGGGAAACACCATATATTTT	CASSVKGNTIYF
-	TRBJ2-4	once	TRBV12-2	-	CASRFGQGALAKNIQYF
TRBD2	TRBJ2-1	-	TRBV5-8	TGTGCCAGCAGCTTAAATAGCGGGAGGCCCTACAATGAGCAGTTCTTC	CASSLNSGRPYNEQFF
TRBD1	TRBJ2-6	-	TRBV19	TGTGCCAGTAGCTCGCAGGGGGCGAGGGGGGCCAACGTCCTGACTTTC	CASSSQGARGANVLTF
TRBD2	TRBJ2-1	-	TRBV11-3	TGTGCCAGCAGCTTAGGGACTAGCGGGAGGGTGTTCTTC	CASSLGTSGRVFF
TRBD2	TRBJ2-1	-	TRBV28	TGTGCCAGCAGGATGACTAGCGGAATCGAGCAGTTCTTC	CASRMTSGIEQFF
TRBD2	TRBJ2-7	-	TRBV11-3	TGTGCCAGCAGCTTAGACGCGGGGGACGAGCAGTACTTC	CASSLDAGDEQYF
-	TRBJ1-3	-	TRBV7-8	TGTGCCAGCAGCTTAAGCGGGGACTACGGTCGGCACACCATATATTTT	CASSLSGDYGRHTIYF
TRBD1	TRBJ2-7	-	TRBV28	TGTGCCAGCAGTCTGACAGGGAACGAGCAGTACTTC	CASSLTGNEQYF
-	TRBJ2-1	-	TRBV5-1	TGCGCCAGCAGCTTGGTGGGGGCTTCCTACAATGAGCAGTTCTTC	CASSLVGASYNEQFF
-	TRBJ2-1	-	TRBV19	TGTGCCAGTAGTATAGGATTTTACAATGAGCAGTTCTTC	CASSIGFYNEQFF
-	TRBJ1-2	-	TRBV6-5	TGTGCCAGCAGTTACGCCTCAGGGGCTAACTATGGCTACACCTTC	CASSYASGANYGYTF
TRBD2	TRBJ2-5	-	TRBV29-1	TGCAGCGTTGGCGGGAGGCAGAAAGAGACCCAGTACTTC	CSVGGRQKETQYF
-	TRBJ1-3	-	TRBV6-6	TGTGCCAGCAGTTCAGACAGGTCTGCTGGAAACACCATATATTTT	CASSSDRSAGNTIYF
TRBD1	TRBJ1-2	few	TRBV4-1	TGCGCCAGCAGCCAAGGGGACAGGCCCTATGGCTACACCTTC	CASSQGDRPYGYTF
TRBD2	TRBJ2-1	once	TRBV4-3	TGCGCCAGCAGCCCAGCTCTTAGCGGGAGGACCAACAATGAGCAGTTCTTC	CASSPALSGRTNNEQFF
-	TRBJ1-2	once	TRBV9	TGTGCCAGCAGCGTAGCTCACAGCGAAAGTTATGGCTACACCTTC	CASSVAHSESYGYTF
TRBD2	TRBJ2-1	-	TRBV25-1	TGTGCCAGCAGCCCTAGTAGCGGGAGGGACAATGAGCAGTTCTTC	CASSPSSGRDNEQFF
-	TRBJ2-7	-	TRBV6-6	TGTGCCAGCAGTTACTCGGTGCGCACGTTGTCCTACGAGCAGTACTTC	CASSYSVRTLSYEQYF